Below are 28 T cell receptor beta chains sequenced from a single sample in a study of blood T cell repertoires in COVID-19. Clones were sequenced by immunoSEQ multiplex PCR, and TCRdb holds only the in-frame ones, with some missing. The sample consists of over 250,000 clones, 85% to 90% of them appearing once. Sample: peripheral blood. The receptors stem from a woman in her fifties or sixties with COVID-19, enrolled during active disease.

This chain connects TRBV5-4 to TRBJ2-1; perhaps TRBD1 as D (5 bases). V was cut by 7 bases and J by 4 bases, with 9 bases left in between. From germline, CDR1 is SGHNT and CDR2 YYREEE (reference sequence). This CDR3 has 12 amino acids. The CDR3 DNA sequence: TGTGCCAGCTCCCGACAGTACAATGAGCAGTTCTTC. Translated, it gives CASSRQYNEQFF.

The chain joins TRBV7-3 to TRBJ2-5; TRBD1 is a possible D gene (6 bases). Germline CDR1 and CDR2: SGHTA and FQGTGA. CDR3 length equals 15 residues. Trimming removed 5 bases from V and 2 bases from J, with 15 bases in between. The CDR3 region has the DNA TGTGCCAGCAGCCTGTATGGACAGCGGCAAGAGACCCAGTACTTC. Translated: CASSLYGQRQETQYF.

This chain links TRBV9 with TRBJ2-1, with TRBD2 identical over 10 bases. Germline V gene lookup returns CDR1 SGDLS and CDR2 YYNGEE. The CDR3 consists of 16 residues. Trimming cost V 3 bases and J 1 base; bases outside gene matches: 4. The CDR3 here is CASSGLAGVSYNEQFF. In nucleotides, the CDR3 is TGTGCCAGCAGCGGGCTAGCGGGAGTATCCTACAATGAGCAGTTCTTC.

The chain recombines TRBV11-3 with TRBJ2-7, with TRBD2 identical over 8 bases. The ends lost 9 bases at V and 0 bases at J; junction bases unmatched: 10. The CDR3 is 15 amino acids. CDR1 SGHNT and CDR2 YENEEA come from the germline V gene. The DNA for the CDR3 is TGTGCCAGTTCTCGGTCAGCGGGAGCCTCCTACGAGCAGTACTTC. Its translation is CASSRSAGASYEQYF.

This CDR3 is CASSPGQGGEQYF. Here the CDR3 DNA reads TGTGCCAGTAGCCCCGGGCAAGGGGGCGAGCAGTACTTC. This chain uses TRBV19 with TRBJ2-7; possibly TRBD1 for D (6 bases). This CDR3 has 13 residues. CDR1 is LNHDA and CDR2 is SQIVND in the germline V gene (reference sequence). Trimming removed 6 bases from V and 6 bases from J, with 15 bases in between.

The chain recombines TRBV7-9 with TRBJ1-2, with 9 bases that match TRBD1. CDR3 length: 15 residues. The germline gives CDR1 SEHNR, CDR2 FQNEAQ (reference sequence). The V and J ends lost 0 bases and 5 bases, in that order; junction bases with no gene match: 4. CDR3 DNA sequence: TGTGCCAGCAGCTTAGCCACGACAGGGGGGTATGGCTACACCTTC. Protein product: CASSLATTGGYGYTF.

This clone has only one observation. This rearrangement joins TRBV3-1 (or the pseudogene TRBV3-2) to TRBJ1-4, with 8 bases that match TRBD1. The germline gives CDR1 LGHDT, CDR2 YNNKEL (reference sequence). This CDR3 is 11 amino acids long. The V and J ends lost 1 base and 15 bases, in that order; junction bases with no gene match: 1. CDR3 loop: CASSQGDRMFF. The CDR3 DNA is TGTGCCAGCAGCCAAGGGGACAGGATGTTTTTT.

The chain couples TRBV4-1 to TRBJ1-5; 10 bases agree with TRBD1. J was trimmed by 0 bases and V by 3 bases; bases with no gene match: 8. The CDR3 sequence is 18 residues long. The V gene's germline CDR1 is MGHRA and CDR2 YSYEKL. The CDR3 loop reads CASSHRRTGGYSNQPQHF. CDR3 nucleotides: TGCGCCAGCAGCCACCGACGGACAGGGGGGTATAGCAATCAGCCCCAGCATTTT.

Here the CDR3 reads CASSGDRARYF. The DNA for the CDR3 is TGCGCCAGCAGCGGGGACAGGGCGCGGTACTTC. This sequence joins TRBV5-1 and TRBJ2-7; TRBD1 agrees at 9 bases. V lost 4 bases, J lost 12 bases, and 5 bases stayed unmatched. Germline V gene sequence: CDR1 SGHRS, CDR2 YFSETQ. The CDR3 totals 11 residues.

The genes are TRBV11-3 and TRBJ1-1; D not resolved. This CDR3 region has 16 residues. The V gene's germline CDR1 is SGHNT and CDR2 YENEEA. The ends were cut back, 1 base at V and 3 bases at J, with 15 bases in the middle. The CDR3 loop reads CASSLAKGRLHTEAFF. The CDR3 region has the DNA TGTGCCAGCAGCTTAGCGAAAGGGAGGTTACACACTGAAGCTTTCTTT.

The chain links TRBV7-2 to TRBJ1-2; the match to TRBD1 covers 7 bases. Germline values: CDR1 SGHTA, CDR2 FQGNSA. The CDR3 has 15 amino acids. J was trimmed by 7 bases and V by 5 bases; bases with no gene match: 13. In DNA, the CDR3 is TGTGCCAGCAGCCCCCGGTGGGACAGCGCTTTTGGCTACACCTTC. Its protein product is CASSPRWDSAFGYTF. The full variable domain, rest sourced from reference TRBV7-2 and TRBJ1-2, is GAGVSQSPSNKVTEKGKDVELRCDPISGHTALYWYRQSLGQGLEFLIYFQGNSAPDKSGLPSDRFSAERTGGSVSTLTIQRTQQEDSAVYLCASSPRWDSAFGYTFGSGTRLTVV.

The chain couples TRBV29-1 to TRBJ1-1; 8 nucleotides agree with TRBD1. This CDR3 has 12 amino acids. The germline V gene encodes CDR1 SQVTM and CDR2 ANQGSEA. J was trimmed by 4 bases and V by 5 bases; bases with no gene match: 3. The CDR3 here is CSVLQGGTEAFF. The CDR3 DNA is TGCAGCGTTCTACAGGGGGGCACTGAAGCTTTCTTT. The full variable domain, rest sourced from reference TRBV29-1 and TRBJ1-1, is SAVISQKPSRDICQRGTSLTIQCQVDSQVTMMFWYRQQPGQSLTLIATANQGSEATYESGFVIDKFPISRPNLTFSTLTVSNMSPEDSSIYLCSVLQGGTEAFFGQGTRLTVV.

CDR3 protein: CASSFVGRNTGELFF. The CDR3 DNA reads as TGTGCCAGCAGCTTTGTCGGGAGGAACACCGGGGAGCTGTTTTTT. V is TRBV5-4 and J is TRBJ2-2; D may be TRBD2 (6 bases). There are 15 residues in the CDR3. The germline gives CDR1 SGHNT, CDR2 YYREEE (reference sequence). Trimming removed 2 bases at V and 1 base at J, with 9 bases between.

The chain employs TRBV20-1 and TRBJ1-4, with no clear D. CDR1 and CDR2 (germline): DFQATT, SNEGSKA (reference sequence). Trimming removed 3 bases at V and 3 bases at J, with 11 bases between. This CDR3 contains 14 residues. The CDR3 region is CSASPGRANEKLFF. DNA of the CDR3: TGCAGTGCTAGTCCCGGGAGAGCTAATGAAAAACTGTTTTTT.

This clone came up once. V usage is TRBV29-1 and J usage is TRBJ2-3; D is perhaps TRBD1 (5 bases). Germline V CDR1 and CDR2: SQVTM, ANQGSEA. Trimming pared 6 bases from V and 0 bases from J, leaving 10 bases between. There are 13 residues in the CDR3. The CDR3 here is CSVGHTSTDTQYF. The CDR3 coding sequence is TGCAGCGTCGGACACACTAGCACAGATACGCAGTATTTT.

The chain combines TRBV19 with TRBJ2-1, with TRBD2 identical over 15 bases. The trim removed 1 base at V and 8 bases at J, leaving 12 bases unmatched. The CDR3 contains 19 residues. CDR1 and CDR2 from the germline V gene are LNHDA and SQIVND (reference sequence). The CDR3 region is CASSIVGARTSGRADEQFF. CDR3 in DNA: TGTGCCAGTAGTATAGTTGGGGCCCGGACTAGCGGGAGGGCCGATGAGCAGTTCTTC.

This rearrangement joins TRBV5-4 to TRBJ2-1; 13 nucleotides line up with TRBD2. The germline CDR1 and CDR2 sequences are SGHNT and YYREEE (reference sequence). J was trimmed by 5 bases and V by 4 bases; bases with no gene match: 9. The CDR3 runs to 17 residues. The CDR3 loop reads CASSTGTSGKLNNEQFF. CDR3 DNA: TGTGCCAGCAGCACCGGGACTAGCGGGAAACTCAACAATGAGCAGTTCTTC.

This chain joins TRBV7-9 and TRBJ2-7; D might be TRBD1 (5 bases). Trimming removed 0 bases from V and 6 bases from J, with 12 bases in between. CDR1 is SEHNR and CDR2 is FQNEAQ in the germline V gene (reference sequence). The CDR3 is 14 amino acids. CDR3 nucleotides: TGTGCCAGCAGCTTAGCCGTGGGGCGCCGCGAGCAGTACTTC. Amino acids: CASSLAVGRREQYF.

This clone has a count of ten or more. The chain combines TRBV3-1 (or the pseudogene TRBV3-2) with TRBJ2-2, with 9 bases that match TRBD2. CDR3 length equals 16 residues. Germline V gene lookup returns CDR1 LGHDT and CDR2 YNNKEL (reference sequence). The V gene end was trimmed by 4 bases and the J gene end by 2 bases; junction bases not matched to a gene: 5. The CDR3 reads CASSPGTSFNTGELFF. The CDR3 region has the DNA TGTGCCAGCAGCCCCGGGACTAGCTTCAACACCGGGGAGCTGTTTTTT.

CDR3 amino acids: CASSRVLGAGTDTQYF. The CDR3 DNA follows: TGTGCCAGCAGCCGAGTTCTGGGGGCGGGCACAGATACGCAGTATTTT. The rearrangement uses TRBV9 and TRBJ2-3; D is perhaps TRBD1 (6 bases). The V end lost 4 bases, the J end lost 1 base, and 16 bases lay between the germline ends. Germline V CDR1 and CDR2: SGDLS, YYNGEE. CDR3 length: 16 residues.

The rearrangement links TRBV7-9 to TRBJ2-3; no firm D call. V was clipped by 1 base and J by 6 bases, with 8 bases between them. Germline lookup yields CDR1 SEHNR and CDR2 FQNEAQ (reference sequence). CDR3 length: 13 amino acids. In DNA form, the CDR3 reads TGTGCCAGCAGCTTAGGAGCAATCGATACGCAGTATTTT. This encodes CASSLGAIDTQYF.

The chain is built from TRBV11-2 and TRBJ2-5; 7 bases fit TRBD2. The CDR3 sequence is 15 residues long. Per the germline V gene, CDR1 is SGHAT and CDR2 is FQNNGV. V dropped 3 bases and J dropped 5; count of bases not matched to a gene: 9. The CDR3 DNA reads TGTGCCAGCAGCTTCTTTGGGGGAGGGGAGGAGACCCAGTACTTC. Protein sequence: CASSFFGGGEETQYF.

V gene TRBV10-3 combines with J gene TRBJ2-1; 12 nucleotides match TRBD2. This CDR3 has 15 residues. Germline V lookup: CDR1 ENHRY, CDR2 SYGVKD. V shed 4 bases, J shed 9 bases, and the junction held 7 bases outside the gene matches. The chain's CDR3 is CAISGLAGGPGEQFF. CDR3 coding DNA: TGTGCCATCAGTGGGCTAGCGGGAGGGCCAGGTGAGCAGTTCTTC.

The chain carries TRBV28 and TRBJ1-2, with D possibly TRBD1 on 6 matching bases. Looked up from germline, CDR1 is MDHEN and CDR2 is SYDVKM. With 3 bases removed from V and 8 bases from J, the gap between germline ends came to 13 bases. The CDR3 totals 13 residues. The CDR3 bases are TGTGCCAGCAGTTTCCCACCCACAGGGGGCTACACCTTC. It is translated as CASSFPPTGGYTF.

This chain links TRBV4-1 with TRBJ2-2, with 10 bases lining up with TRBD2. J gave up 5 bases and V 4 bases, and 4 bases lay outside the gene matches. Germline V gene lookup returns CDR1 MGHRA and CDR2 YSYEKL. The CDR3 is made up of 15 amino acids. CDR3 protein: CASSLFSGRTGELFF. The CDR3 nucleotides read TGCGCCAGCAGCCTCTTTAGCGGGAGGACCGGGGAGCTGTTTTTT.

The V and J genes are TRBV15 and TRBJ2-1, with 8 positions matching TRBD1. The V gene's germline CDR1 is LNHNV and CDR2 YYDKDF (reference sequence). The V segment lost 0 bases and the J segment 2 bases; nucleotides outside the gene matches: 3. This CDR3 has 16 amino acids. The CDR3 coding sequence is TGTGCCACCAGCAGAGATTCAGGGGGCCCCTACAATGAGCAGTTCTTC. Amino acids: CATSRDSGGPYNEQFF.

V is TRBV27 and J is TRBJ2-2; TRBD2 matches at 8 bases. V shed 7 bases, J shed 0 bases, and the junction held 4 bases outside the gene matches. This CDR3 has 15 residues. Germline lookup yields CDR1 MNHEY and CDR2 SMNVEV (reference sequence). This CDR3 reads CASTILAANTGELFF. The CDR3 coding sequence is TGTGCCAGCACTATACTAGCGGCGAACACCGGGGAGCTGTTTTTT.

This clone was recorded only once. The rearrangement links TRBV19 to TRBJ2-1, with 8 bases fitting TRBD2. Per the germline V gene, CDR1 is LNHDA and CDR2 is SQIVND (reference sequence). Trimming removed 5 bases from V and 2 bases from J; junction bases left unmatched: 5. This CDR3 is built from 15 residues. This CDR3 reads CASSLAGRTYNEQFF. CDR3 DNA: TGTGCCAGTAGTTTAGCGGGAAGGACCTACAATGAGCAGTTCTTC.